Below, 14 T cell receptor beta chains from the same sample are listed, as sequenced in a study of T cells after yellow fever vaccination (dated by TCRdb to about 2019). Libraries were prepared through 5' RACE. This sample was sequenced with an Illumina HiSeq 2500. TCRdb reanalyzed the raw reads on its own, using fastp at Q25 for trimming and MiXCR for clone calling, and kept in-frame beta chains. Each CDR3 protein appears once, grouped with its most common genes and DNA. The sample profile shows approximately 150,000 distinct CDR3 sequences; about 6% of them were found once. Nearly 3% of the sample lies in the top ten. The treatment or condition label, as the study defines it: live attenuated yellow fever vaccine strain. The sequenced sample was CD4+ T cells sorted from PBMCs, obtained on the day of the first yellow fever vaccination. The receptors shown here come from a man in his late teens or twenties who received the YFV17D yellow fever vaccine.

This clonotype showed up many times. The genes are TRBV6-6 and TRBJ2-3; perhaps TRBD1 as D (5 bases). The V and J ends lost 7 bases and 5 bases respectively, with 10 bases between them. CDR1 and CDR2 (germline): MNHNY, SVGAGI (reference sequence). The CDR3 is 12 amino acids. The CDR3 nucleotides are TGTGCCAGCATCCCAGGGCGAGATACGCAGTATTTT. It yields the protein CASIPGRDTQYF.

The sample holds a few counts of this clonotype. The chain carries TRBV12-3 or TRBV12-4 and TRBJ1-5, with unresolved D. This CDR3 has 13 amino acids. V was clipped by 5 bases and J by 5 bases, with 10 bases between them. The CDR3 region is CASSPVDYQPQHF. In DNA form, the CDR3 reads TGTGCCAGCAGTCCCGTGGACTATCAGCCCCAGCATTTT.

This clonotype was observed at least ten times. The V and J genes are TRBV12-3 or TRBV12-4 and TRBJ2-1, with D perhaps TRBD2 (5 bases). V was clipped by 10 bases and J by 2 bases, with 9 bases between them. The CDR3 sequence is 12 residues long. The CDR3: CATERAYNEQFF. CDR3 DNA: TGTGCCACTGAGAGGGCCTACAATGAGCAGTTCTTC.

The chain recombines TRBV3-1 with TRBJ2-1; perhaps D is TRBD1 or TRBD2 (6 bases each). Trimming pared 0 bases from V and 1 base from J, leaving 31 bases between. The CDR3 extends over 23 amino acids. Germline lookup yields CDR1 LGHDT and CDR2 YNNKEL (reference sequence). This chain's CDR3 is CASSQEQGGRSEGRSVSYNEQFF. The CDR3 nucleotides are TGTGCCAGCAGCCAAGAACAAGGGGGGAGGAGCGAGGGGAGAAGTGTGTCCTACAATGAGCAGTTCTTC.

This clonotype was observed a handful of times. This chain joins TRBV10-3 and TRBJ2-7; D call uncertain. In germline, CDR1 is ENHRY, CDR2 SYGVKD. This CDR3 contains 13 residues. V was cut by 8 bases and J by 6 bases, with 17 bases left in between. In DNA, the CDR3 is TGTGCCATCGCCGTTAGCACGTCGGCCGAGCAGTACGTC. This codes for CAIAVSTSAEQYV.

This clonotype has at least ten counts. V and J are TRBV6-5 and TRBJ2-7; 7 nucleotides match TRBD1. The V segment lost 2 bases and the J segment 0 bases; nucleotides outside the gene matches: 4. CDR1 is MNHEY and CDR2 is SVGAGI in the germline V gene. The CDR3 has 15 amino acids. The CDR3 reads CASSYGQGVSYEQYF. The CDR3, as DNA: TGTGCCAGCAGTTACGGGCAGGGGGTCTCCTACGAGCAGTACTTC.

This clonotype was counted between two and nine times. The chain links TRBV7-2 to TRBJ2-7; no definite D call. This CDR3 region has 14 residues. Trimming cost V 4 bases and J 5 bases, with 15 bases left between them. Germline V CDR1 and CDR2: SGHTA, FQGNSA. The CDR3 loop reads CASSSSLRSNEQYF. The CDR3 DNA is TGTGCCAGCAGCTCCTCGCTCCGGTCGAACGAGCAGTACTTC.

The CDR3, as DNA: TGTGCCACTCGTTATCGGGGAAACTATGGCTACACCTTC. It translates to CATRYRGNYGYTF. This chain uses TRBV12-3 or TRBV12-4 with TRBJ1-2; D is unresolved. This CDR3 has 13 residues. The V end was cut by 10 bases, the J end by 2 bases, with 14 bases between.

This clonotype was observed a handful of times. This chain joins TRBV7-2 and TRBJ2-7; 8 bases are shared with TRBD2. This CDR3 has 15 amino acids. V shed 8 bases, J shed 2 bases, and the junction held 11 bases outside the gene matches. From germline, CDR1 is SGHTA and CDR2 FQGNSA. The CDR3, as DNA: TGTGCCAGCGCGAACCGGCGGGGGGACACCTACGAGCAGTACTTC. Translated, it gives CASANRRGDTYEQYF.

This clonotype was detected a few times. V gene TRBV6-2 or TRBV6-3 combines with J gene TRBJ1-1, with 10 bases that match TRBD1. Germline CDR1 and CDR2: MNHEY and SVGEGT. V lost 7 bases, J lost 1 base, and 12 bases stayed unmatched. There are 17 residues in the CDR3. The CDR3 sequence: CASTRDRGHLGNTEAFF. The CDR3 nucleotides read TGTGCCAGCACCAGGGACAGGGGCCACCTAGGGAACACTGAAGCTTTCTTT.

This clonotype was seen a handful of times. The chain uses TRBV4-1 and TRBJ2-7; 14 nucleotides agree with TRBD2. J gave up 7 bases and V 1 base, and 3 bases lay outside the gene matches. Germline-derived CDR1 and CDR2 are MGHRA and YSYEKL. The length of the CDR3 is 15 residues. DNA for the CDR3: TGCGCCAGCAGCCAAGTGGGACTAGCGGGGGAAGAGCAGTACGTC. This encodes CASSQVGLAGEEQYV.

This clonotype came up many times. The V and J genes are TRBV12-3 or TRBV12-4 and TRBJ1-5; D perhaps matches TRBD1 (6 bases). Trimming removed 6 bases from V and 1 base from J, with 13 bases in between. This CDR3 is 15 amino acids long. CDR3 in amino acids: CASRSGVSSNQPQHF. CDR3 coding DNA: TGTGCCAGCAGGTCAGGGGTTTCGAGCAATCAGCCCCAGCATTTT.

CDR3 amino acids: CASSLLPDSSYNEQFF. In DNA, the CDR3 is TGTGCCAGCAGTTTATTACCCGATAGCTCCTACAATGAGCAGTTCTTC. The chain employs TRBV27 and TRBJ2-1; D remains ambiguous. Germline V gene sequence: CDR1 MNHEY, CDR2 SMNVEV (reference sequence). V was cut by 1 base and J by 0 bases, with 10 bases left in between. The CDR3 is made up of 16 amino acids.

This clonotype appeared a few times. The chain uses TRBV5-4 and TRBJ2-7; 10 bases line up with TRBD2. The CDR3 covers 14 residues. Looked up from germline, CDR1 is SGHNT and CDR2 is YYREEE (reference sequence). V shed 4 bases, J shed 3 bases, and the junction held 4 bases outside the gene matches. The CDR3 protein is CASSRAGGNYEQYF. CDR3 nucleotides: TGTGCCAGCAGCAGAGCGGGGGGGAACTACGAGCAGTACTTC.